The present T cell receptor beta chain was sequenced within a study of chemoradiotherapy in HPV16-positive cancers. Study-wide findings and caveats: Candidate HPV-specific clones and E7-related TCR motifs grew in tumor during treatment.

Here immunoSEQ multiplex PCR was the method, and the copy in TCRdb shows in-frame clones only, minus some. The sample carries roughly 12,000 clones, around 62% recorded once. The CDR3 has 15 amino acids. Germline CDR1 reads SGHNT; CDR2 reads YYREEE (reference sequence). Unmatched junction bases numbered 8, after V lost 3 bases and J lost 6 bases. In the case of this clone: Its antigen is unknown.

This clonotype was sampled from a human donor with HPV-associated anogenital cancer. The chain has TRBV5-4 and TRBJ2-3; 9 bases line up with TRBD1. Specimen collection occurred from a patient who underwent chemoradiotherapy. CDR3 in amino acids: CASSYPGQGLDTQYF. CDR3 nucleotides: TGTGCCAGCAGCTACCCGGGACAGGGTTTGGATACGCAGTATTTT.